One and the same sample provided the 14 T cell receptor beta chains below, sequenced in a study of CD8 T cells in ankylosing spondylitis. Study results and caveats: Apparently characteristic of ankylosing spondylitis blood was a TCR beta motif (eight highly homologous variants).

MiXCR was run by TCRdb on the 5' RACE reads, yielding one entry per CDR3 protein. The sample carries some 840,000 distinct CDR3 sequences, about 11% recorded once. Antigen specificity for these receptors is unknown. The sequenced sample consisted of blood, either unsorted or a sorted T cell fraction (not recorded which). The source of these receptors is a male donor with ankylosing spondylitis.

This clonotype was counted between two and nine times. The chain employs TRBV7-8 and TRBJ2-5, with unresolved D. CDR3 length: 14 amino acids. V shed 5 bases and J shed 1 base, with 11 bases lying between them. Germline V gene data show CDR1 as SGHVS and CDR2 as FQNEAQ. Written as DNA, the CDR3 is TGTGCCAGCAGCCGGGCCTACGCCCAAGAGACCCAGTACTTC. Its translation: CASSRAYAQETQYF.

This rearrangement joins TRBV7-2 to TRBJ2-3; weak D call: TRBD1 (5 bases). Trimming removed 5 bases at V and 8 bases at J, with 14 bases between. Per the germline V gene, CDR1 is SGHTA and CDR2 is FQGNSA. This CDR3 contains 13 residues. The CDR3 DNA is TGTGCCAGCAGCCCTAACTTCCAGGGTACGCAGTATTTT. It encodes CASSPNFQGTQYF.

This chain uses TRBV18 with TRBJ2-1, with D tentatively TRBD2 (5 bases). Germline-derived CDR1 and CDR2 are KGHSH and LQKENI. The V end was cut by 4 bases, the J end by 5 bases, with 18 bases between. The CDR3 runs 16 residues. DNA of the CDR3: TGTGCCAGCTCACTGGTCGGGCAGTCGGAGGACAATGAGCAGTTCTTC. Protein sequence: CASSLVGQSEDNEQFF.

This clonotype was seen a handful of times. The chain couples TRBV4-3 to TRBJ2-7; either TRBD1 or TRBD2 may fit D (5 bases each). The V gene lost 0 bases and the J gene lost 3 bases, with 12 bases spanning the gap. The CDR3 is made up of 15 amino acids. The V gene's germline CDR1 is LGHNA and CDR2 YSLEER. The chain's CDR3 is CASSQERARVYEQYF. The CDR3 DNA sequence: TGCGCCAGCAGCCAAGAGAGGGCCAGGGTCTACGAGCAGTACTTC.

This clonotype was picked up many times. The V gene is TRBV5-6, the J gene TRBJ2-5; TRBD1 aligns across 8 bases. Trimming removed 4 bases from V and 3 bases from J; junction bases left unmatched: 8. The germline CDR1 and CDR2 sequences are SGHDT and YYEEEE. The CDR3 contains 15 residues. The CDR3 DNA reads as TGTGCCAGCAGCCCATGGGACAGGCAGAAAGAGACCCAGTACTTC. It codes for CASSPWDRQKETQYF.

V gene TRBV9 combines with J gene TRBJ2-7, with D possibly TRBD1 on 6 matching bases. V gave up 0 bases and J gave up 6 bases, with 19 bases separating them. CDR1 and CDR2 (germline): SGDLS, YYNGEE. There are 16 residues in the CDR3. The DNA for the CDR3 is TGTGCCAGCAGCGTAGATTGGACAGCGGAGAGAGGCGAGCAGTACTTC. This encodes CASSVDWTAERGEQYF.

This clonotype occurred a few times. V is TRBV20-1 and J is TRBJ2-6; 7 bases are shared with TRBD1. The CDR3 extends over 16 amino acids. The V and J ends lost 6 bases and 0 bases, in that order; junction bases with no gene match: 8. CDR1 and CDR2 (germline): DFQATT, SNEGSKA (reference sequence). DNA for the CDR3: TGCAGTGCCCGGGACAGTCCTTTCTCTGGGGCCAACGTCCTGACTTTC. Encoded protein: CSARDSPFSGANVLTF.

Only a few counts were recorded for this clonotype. CDR3 sequence (DNA): TGCAGTGCTAGACCCCCCGCGGACTATGGCTACACCTTC. Protein product: CSARPPADYGYTF. The chain has TRBV20-1 and TRBJ1-2; D not resolved. This CDR3 spans 13 amino acids. Trimming left V 2 bases short and J 3 bases short, with 10 bases between. The germline V gene has CDR1 DFQATT and CDR2 SNEGSKA (reference sequence).

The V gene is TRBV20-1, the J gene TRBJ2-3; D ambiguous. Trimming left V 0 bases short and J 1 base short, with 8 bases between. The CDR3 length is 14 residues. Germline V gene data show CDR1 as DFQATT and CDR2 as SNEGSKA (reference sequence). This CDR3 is CSARDVSRTDTQYF. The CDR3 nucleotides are TGCAGTGCTAGAGATGTCTCCCGCACAGATACGCAGTATTTT.

The CDR3 loop reads CASSQALQQETQYF. For the CDR3, the DNA is TGTGCCAGCAGCCAAGCCTTGCAGCAAGAGACCCAGTACTTC. This chain links TRBV7-2 with TRBJ2-5; D uncertain. Trimming removed 5 bases at V and 2 bases at J, with 12 bases between. CDR1 and CDR2 (germline): SGHTA, FQGNSA. The CDR3 consists of 14 residues. The variable domain in full, with the rest retrieved from reference TRBV7-2 and TRBJ2-5, is GAGVSQSPSNKVTEKGKDVELRCDPISGHTALYWYRQSLGQGLEFLIYFQGNSAPDKSGLPSDRFSAERTGGSVSTLTIQRTQQEDSAVYLCASSQALQQETQYFGPGTRLLVL.

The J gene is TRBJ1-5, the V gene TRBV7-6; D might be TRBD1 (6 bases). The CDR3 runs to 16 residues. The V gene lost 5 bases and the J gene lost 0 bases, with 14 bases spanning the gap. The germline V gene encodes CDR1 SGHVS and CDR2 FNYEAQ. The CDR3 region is CASSLGQRYSNQPQHF. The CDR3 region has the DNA TGTGCCAGCAGCCTTGGACAGCGGTATAGCAATCAGCCCCAGCATTTT.

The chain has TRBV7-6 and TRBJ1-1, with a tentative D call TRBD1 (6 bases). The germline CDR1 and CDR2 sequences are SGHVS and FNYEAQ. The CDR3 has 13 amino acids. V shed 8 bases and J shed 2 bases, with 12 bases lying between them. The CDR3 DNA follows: TGTGCCAGCGAAAGGGACATCAACACTGAAGCTTTCTTT. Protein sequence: CASERDINTEAFF. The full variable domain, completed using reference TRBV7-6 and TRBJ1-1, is GAGVSQSPRYKVTKRGQDVALRCDPISGHVSLYWYRQALGQGPEFLTYFNYEAQQDKSGLPNDRFSAERPEGSISTLTIQRTEQRDSAMYRCASERDINTEAFFGQGTRLTVV.

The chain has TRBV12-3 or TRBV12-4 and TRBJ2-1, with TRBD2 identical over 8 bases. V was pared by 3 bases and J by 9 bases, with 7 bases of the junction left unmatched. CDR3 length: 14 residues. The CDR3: CASSFQRERGEQFF. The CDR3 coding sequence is TGTGCCAGCAGTTTCCAGCGGGAGAGGGGTGAGCAGTTCTTC.

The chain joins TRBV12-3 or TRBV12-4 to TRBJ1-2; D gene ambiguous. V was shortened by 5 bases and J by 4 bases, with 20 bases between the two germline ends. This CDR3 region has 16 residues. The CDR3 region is CASSLSTARFGYGYTF. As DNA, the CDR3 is TGTGCCAGCAGTCTATCTACGGCCCGATTCGGCTATGGCTACACCTTC.